This TCR beta chain is from a study of CD8+ T cells in alopecia areata. Investigators isolated RNA and reverse transcribed it into cDNA to act as the sequencing template. This table comes from immunoSEQ multiplex PCR, and its TCRdb copy is limited to in-frame clones, with some not included. The sample lists hundreds of thousands of clones; under 40% were seen once. A note on this clone: The antigen remains undetermined.

The treatment was: oral pan-JAK inhibitor, 5-10 mg twice daily. Germline CDR1 is SNHLY and CDR2 is FYNNEI. V lost 7 bases and J 3 bases, leaving 16 bases between the germline ends. The CDR3 length is 15 residues. Study results and limitations: In lesional scalp, particularly from alopecia totalis/universalis, clonality was higher than in normal scalp.

The receptor comes from a human donor with alopecia areata. This sequence joins TRBV2 and TRBJ1-3; D is uncertain. The input for sequencing was CD4+ T cells sorted from blood, taken at approximately week 34, from a patient treated with tofacitinib. The CDR3 DNA follows: TGTGCCAGCACCAGCGTGGGGTCCCGTGGAAACACCATATATTTT. Its translation: CASTSVGSRGNTIYF.